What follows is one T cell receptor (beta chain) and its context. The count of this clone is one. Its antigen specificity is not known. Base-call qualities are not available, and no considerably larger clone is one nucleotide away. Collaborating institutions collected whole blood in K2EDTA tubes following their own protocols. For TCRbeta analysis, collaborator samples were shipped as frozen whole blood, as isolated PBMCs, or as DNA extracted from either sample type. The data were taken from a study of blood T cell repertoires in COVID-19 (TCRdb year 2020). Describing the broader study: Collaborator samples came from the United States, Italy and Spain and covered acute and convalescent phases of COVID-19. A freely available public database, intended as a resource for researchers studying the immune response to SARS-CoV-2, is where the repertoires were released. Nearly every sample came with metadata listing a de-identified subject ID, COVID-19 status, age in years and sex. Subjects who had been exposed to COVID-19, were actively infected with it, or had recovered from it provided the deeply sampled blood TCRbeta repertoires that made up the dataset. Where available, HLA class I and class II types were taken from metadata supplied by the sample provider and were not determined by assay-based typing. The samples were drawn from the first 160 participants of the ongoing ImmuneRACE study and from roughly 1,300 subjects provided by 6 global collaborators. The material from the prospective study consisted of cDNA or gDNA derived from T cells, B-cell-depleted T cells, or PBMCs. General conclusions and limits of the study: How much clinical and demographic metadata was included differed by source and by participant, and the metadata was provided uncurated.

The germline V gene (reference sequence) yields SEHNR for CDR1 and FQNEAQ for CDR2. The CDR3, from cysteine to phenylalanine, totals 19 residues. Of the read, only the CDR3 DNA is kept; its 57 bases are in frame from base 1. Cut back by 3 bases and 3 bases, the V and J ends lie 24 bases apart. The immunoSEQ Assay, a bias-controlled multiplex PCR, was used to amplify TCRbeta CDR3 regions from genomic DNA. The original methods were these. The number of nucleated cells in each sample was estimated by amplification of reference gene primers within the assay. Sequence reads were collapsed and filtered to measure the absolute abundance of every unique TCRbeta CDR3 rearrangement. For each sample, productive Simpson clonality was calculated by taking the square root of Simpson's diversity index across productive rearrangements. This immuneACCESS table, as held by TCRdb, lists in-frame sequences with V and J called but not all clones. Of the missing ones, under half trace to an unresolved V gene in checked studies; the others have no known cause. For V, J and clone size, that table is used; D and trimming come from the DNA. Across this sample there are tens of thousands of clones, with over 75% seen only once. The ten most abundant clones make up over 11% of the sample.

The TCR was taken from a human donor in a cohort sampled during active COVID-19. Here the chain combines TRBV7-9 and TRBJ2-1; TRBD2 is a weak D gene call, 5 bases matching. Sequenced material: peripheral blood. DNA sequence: TGTGCCAGCAGCTTCCCGAACCAGAAGGAGGTGGAGTTCTACAATGAGCAGTTCTTC. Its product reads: CASSFPNQKEVEFYNEQFF. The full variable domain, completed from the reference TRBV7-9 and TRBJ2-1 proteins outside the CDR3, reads DTGVSQNPRHKITKRGQNVTFRCDPISEHNRLYWYRQTLGQGPEFLTYFQNEAQLEKSRLLSDRFSAERPKGSFSTLEIQRTEQGDSAMYLCASSFPNQKEVEFYNEQFFGPGTRLTVL.